The clone carrying this T cell receptor beta chain has a handful of counts. This sample is part of a study of blood T cell repertoires in COVID-19. Study-wide context: Acute-phase and convalescent COVID-19 samples originated in the United States, Italy and Spain. Sources were T cells, B-cell-depleted T cells, or PBMCs; the material itself was cDNA or gDNA.

In the original workflow: Amplification with reference gene primers provided the estimates of nucleated cell counts. The method was immunoSEQ multiplex PCR; TCRdb's version includes in-frame clones alone and lacks a portion of them. Clone size and the V and J calls come from that table; the DNA yielded D and trimming. This table holds fewer than 200,000 clones, 80% to 90% found once. The CDR3 runs 14 residues. Germline V gives CDR1 SGDLS, CDR2 YYNGEE. The ends were cut back, 8 bases at V and 3 bases at J, with 14 bases in the middle. Sequencing was done on a sample of peripheral blood. This TCR was sampled from a man younger than 35 who had recovered from COVID-19. This rearrangement joins TRBV9 to TRBJ2-2; possibly TRBD2 for D (6 bases). CDR3 nucleotide sequence: TGTGCCAGTAGAAAGGGCGGGGACACCGGGGAGCTGTTTTTT. This translates into CASRKGGDTGELFF.